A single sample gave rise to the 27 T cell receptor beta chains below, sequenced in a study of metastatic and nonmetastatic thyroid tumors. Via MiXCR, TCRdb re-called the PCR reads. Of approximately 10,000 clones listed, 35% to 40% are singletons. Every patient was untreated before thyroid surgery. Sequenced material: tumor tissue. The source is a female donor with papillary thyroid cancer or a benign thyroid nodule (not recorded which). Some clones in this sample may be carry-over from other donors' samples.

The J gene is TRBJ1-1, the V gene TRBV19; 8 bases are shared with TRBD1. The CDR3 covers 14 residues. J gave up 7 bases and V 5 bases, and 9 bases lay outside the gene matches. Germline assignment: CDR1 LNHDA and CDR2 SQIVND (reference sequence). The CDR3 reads CASSYTGGTGEAFF. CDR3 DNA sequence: TGTGCCAGTAGTTACACAGGGGGGACAGGTGAAGCTTTCTTT.

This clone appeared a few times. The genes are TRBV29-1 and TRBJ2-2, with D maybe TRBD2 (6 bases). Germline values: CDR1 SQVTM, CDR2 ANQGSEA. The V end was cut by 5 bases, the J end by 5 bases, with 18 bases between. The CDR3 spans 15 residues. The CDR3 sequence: CSVPSGGGQTGELFF. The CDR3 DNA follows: TGCAGCGTTCCTTCCGGGGGAGGTCAAACCGGGGAGCTGTTTTTT.

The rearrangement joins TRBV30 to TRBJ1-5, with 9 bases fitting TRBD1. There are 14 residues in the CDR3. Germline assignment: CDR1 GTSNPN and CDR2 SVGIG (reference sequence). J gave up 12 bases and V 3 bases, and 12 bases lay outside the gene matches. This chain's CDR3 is CAWSAGTGHLSQHF. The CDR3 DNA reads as TGTGCCTGGAGCGCCGGGACAGGGCACCTGAGCCAGCATTTT.

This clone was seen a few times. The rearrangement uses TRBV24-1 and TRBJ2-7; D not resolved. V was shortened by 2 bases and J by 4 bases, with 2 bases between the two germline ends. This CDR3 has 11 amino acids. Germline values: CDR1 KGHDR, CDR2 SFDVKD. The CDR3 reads CATSDSYEQYF. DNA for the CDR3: TGTGCCACCAGTGATTCTTACGAGCAGTACTTC.

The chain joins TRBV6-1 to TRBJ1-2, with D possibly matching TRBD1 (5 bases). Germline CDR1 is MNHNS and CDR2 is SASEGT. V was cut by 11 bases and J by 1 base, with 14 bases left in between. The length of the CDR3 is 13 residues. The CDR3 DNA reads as TGTGCCCACTCGAGGGACCTTAACTATGGCTACACCTTC. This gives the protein CAHSRDLNYGYTF.

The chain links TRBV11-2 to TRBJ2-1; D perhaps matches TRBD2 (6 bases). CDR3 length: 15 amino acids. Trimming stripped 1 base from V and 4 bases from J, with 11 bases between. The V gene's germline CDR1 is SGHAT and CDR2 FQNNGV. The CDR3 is CASSLGVGRYNEQFF. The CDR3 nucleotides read TGTGCCAGCAGCTTAGGGGTGGGGAGGTACAATGAGCAGTTCTTC.

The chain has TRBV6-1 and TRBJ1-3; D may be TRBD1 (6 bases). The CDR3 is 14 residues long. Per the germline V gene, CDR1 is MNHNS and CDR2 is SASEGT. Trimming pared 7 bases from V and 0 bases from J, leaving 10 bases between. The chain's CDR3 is CASKQGRSGNTIYF. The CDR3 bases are TGTGCCAGCAAACAGGGACGCTCTGGAAACACCATATATTTT.

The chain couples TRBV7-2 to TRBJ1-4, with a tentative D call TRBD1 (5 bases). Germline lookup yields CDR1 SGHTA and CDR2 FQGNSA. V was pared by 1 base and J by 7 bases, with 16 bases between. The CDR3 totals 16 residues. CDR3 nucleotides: TGTGCCAGCAGCTTAGGGTTTGGGGCGGGTGTTGAAAAACTGTTTTTT. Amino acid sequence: CASSLGFGAGVEKLFF.

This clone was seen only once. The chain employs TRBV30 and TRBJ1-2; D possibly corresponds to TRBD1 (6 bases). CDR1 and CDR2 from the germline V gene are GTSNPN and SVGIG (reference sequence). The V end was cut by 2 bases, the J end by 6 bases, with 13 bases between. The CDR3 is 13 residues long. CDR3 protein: CAWSYNRENGYTF. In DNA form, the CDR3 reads TGTGCCTGGAGTTATAACAGGGAGAATGGCTACACCTTC.

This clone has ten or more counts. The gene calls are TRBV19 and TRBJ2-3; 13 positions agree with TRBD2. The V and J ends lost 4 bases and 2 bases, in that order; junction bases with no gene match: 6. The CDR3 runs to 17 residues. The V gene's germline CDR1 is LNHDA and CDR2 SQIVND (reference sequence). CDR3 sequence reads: CASSSFTSGGVTDTQYF. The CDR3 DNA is TGTGCCAGTAGTAGCTTTACTAGCGGGGGGGTCACAGATACGCAGTATTTT.

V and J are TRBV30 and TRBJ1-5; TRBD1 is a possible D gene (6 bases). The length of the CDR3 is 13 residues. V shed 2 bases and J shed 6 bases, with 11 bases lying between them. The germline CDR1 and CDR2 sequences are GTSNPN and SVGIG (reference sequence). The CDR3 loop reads CAWSTTGSQPQHF. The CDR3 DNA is TGTGCCTGGAGTACAACAGGGTCTCAGCCCCAGCATTTT.

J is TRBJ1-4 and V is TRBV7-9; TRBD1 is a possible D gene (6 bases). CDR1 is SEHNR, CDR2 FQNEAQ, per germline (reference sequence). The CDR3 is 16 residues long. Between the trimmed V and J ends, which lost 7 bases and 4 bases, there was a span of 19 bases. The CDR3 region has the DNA TGTGCCAGCAACCCTCTACAAGGGGGACTTAATGAAAAACTGTTTTTT. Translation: CASNPLQGGLNEKLFF.

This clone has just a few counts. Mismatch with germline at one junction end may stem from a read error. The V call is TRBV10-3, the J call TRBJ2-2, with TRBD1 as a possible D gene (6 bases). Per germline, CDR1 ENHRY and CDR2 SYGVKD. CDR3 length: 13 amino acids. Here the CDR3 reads CSIKGRDTGDLFF. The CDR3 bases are TGTTCCATCAAGGGTAGGGACACCGGGGATCTGTTTTTT.

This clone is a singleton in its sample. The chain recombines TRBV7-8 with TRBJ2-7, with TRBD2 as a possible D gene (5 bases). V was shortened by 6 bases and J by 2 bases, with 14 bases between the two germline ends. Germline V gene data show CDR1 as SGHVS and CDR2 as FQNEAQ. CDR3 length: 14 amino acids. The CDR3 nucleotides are TGTGCCAGCAGTTCAAGCGGAAGGACCTACGAGCAGTACTTC. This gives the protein CASSSSGRTYEQYF.

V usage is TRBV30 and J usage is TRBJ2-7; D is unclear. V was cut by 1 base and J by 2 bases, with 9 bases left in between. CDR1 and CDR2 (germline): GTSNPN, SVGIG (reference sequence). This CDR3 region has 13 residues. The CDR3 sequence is CAWSGWAPYEQYF. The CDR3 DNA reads TGTGCCTGGAGTGGTTGGGCCCCCTACGAGCAGTACTTC.

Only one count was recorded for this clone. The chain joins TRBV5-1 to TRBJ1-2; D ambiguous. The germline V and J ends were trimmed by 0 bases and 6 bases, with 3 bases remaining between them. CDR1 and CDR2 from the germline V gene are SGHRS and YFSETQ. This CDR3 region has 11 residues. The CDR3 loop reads CASSLGNGYTF. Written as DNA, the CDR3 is TGCGCCAGCAGCTTGGGTAATGGCTACACCTTC.

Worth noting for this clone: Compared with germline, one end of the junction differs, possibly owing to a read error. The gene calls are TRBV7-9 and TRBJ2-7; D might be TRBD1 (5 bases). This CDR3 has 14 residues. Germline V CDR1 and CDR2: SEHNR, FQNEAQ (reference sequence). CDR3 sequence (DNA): TGTGCCATCAGCTCCACAGGTGCCACCTACGAGCAGTACTTC. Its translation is CAISSTGATYEQYF.

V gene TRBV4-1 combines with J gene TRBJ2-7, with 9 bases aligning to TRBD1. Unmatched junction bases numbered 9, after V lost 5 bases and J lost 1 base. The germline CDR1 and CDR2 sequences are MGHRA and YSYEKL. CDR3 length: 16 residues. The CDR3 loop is CASSVLPGQGSYEQYF. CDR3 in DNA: TGCGCCAGCAGCGTCCTACCGGGACAGGGTTCCTACGAGCAGTACTTC.

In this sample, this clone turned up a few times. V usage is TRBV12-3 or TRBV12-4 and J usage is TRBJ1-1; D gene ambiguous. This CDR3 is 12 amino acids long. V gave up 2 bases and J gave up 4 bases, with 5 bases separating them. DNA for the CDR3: TGTGCCAGCAGTTTACCCTTCACTGAAGCTTTCTTT. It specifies CASSLPFTEAFF.

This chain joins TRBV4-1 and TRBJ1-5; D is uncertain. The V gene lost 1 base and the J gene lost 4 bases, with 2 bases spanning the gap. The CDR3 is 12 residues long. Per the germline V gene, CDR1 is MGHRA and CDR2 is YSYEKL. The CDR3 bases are TGCGCCAGCAGCCAAGTTAATCAGCCCCAGCATTTT. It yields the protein CASSQVNQPQHF.

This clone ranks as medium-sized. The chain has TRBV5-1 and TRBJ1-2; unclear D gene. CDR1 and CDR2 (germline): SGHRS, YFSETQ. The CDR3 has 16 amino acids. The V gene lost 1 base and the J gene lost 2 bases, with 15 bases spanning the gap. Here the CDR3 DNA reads TGCGCCAGCAGCTTGTTAAGCCGAAGCATCAACTATGGCTACACCTTC. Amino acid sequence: CASSLLSRSINYGYTF. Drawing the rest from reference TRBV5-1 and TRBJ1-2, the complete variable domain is KAGVTQTPRYLIKTRGQQVTLSCSPISGHRSVSWYQQTPGQGLQFLFEYFSETQRNKGNFPGRFSGRQFSNSRSEMNVSTLELGDSALYLCASSLLSRSINYGYTFGSGTRLTVV.

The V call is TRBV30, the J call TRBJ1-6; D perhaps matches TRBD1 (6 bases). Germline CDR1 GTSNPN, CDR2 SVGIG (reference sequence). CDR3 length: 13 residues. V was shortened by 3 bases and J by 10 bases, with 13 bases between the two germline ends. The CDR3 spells CAWSGEGGSPLHF. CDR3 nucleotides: TGTGCCTGGAGCGGGGAAGGGGGATCACCCCTCCACTTT.

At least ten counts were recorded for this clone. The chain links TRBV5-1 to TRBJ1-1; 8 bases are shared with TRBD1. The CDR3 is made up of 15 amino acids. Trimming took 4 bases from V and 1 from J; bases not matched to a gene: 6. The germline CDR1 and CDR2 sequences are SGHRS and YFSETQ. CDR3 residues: CASSSRGRTNTEAFF. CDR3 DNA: TGCGCCAGCAGCAGCAGGGGGCGGACGAACACTGAAGCTTTCTTT.

CDR3: CASSPSANTEAFF. The CDR3 DNA is TGTGCCAGCAGCCCTTCGGCGAACACTGAAGCTTTCTTT. V is TRBV3-1 and J is TRBJ1-1, with D uncertain. Germline V gives CDR1 LGHDT, CDR2 YNNKEL (reference sequence). The CDR3 contains 13 residues. The germline V and J ends were trimmed by 4 bases and 1 base, with 7 bases remaining between them.

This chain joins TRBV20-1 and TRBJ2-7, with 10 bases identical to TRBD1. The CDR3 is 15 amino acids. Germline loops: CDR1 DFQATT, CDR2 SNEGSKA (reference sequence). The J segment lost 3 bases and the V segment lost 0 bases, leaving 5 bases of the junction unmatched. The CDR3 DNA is TGCAGTGCTAGAGATTTTCGGACAGGGGGCTACGAGCAGTACTTC. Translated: CSARDFRTGGYEQYF.

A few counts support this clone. The CDR3 region has the DNA TGCAGTGCTCGAAGTCAAAATCAGCCCCAGCATTTT. It translates to CSARSQNQPQHF. The chain has TRBV20-1 and TRBJ1-5; D is unresolved. V lost 5 bases and J lost 4, with 9 bases in between. Germline CDR1 is DFQATT and CDR2 is SNEGSKA (reference sequence). There are 12 residues in the CDR3.

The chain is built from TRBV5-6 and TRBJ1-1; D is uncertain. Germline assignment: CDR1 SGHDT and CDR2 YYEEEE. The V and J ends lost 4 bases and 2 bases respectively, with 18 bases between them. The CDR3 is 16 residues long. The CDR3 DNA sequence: TGTGCCAGCAGCCCCCTCCGCAGGTATCTTAACACTGAAGCTTTCTTT. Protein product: CASSPLRRYLNTEAFF.